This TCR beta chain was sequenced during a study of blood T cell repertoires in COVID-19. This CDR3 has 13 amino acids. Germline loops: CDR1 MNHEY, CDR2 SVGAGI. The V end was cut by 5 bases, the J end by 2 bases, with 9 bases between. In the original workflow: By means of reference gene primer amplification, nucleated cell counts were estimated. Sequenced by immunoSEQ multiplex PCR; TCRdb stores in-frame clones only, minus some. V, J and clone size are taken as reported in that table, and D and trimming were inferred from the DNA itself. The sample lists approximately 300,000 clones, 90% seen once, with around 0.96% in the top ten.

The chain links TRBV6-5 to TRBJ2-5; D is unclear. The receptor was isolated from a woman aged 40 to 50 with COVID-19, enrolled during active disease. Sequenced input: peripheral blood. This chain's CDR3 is CASSRHLQETQYF. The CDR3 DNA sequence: TGTGCCAGCAGTCGACACTTACAAGAGACCCAGTACTTC.